This T cell receptor (beta chain) was observed in a study of blood T cells in healthy people across ages. This CDR3 is 15 amino acids long. Germline CDR1 SGHDN, CDR2 FVKESK. V was clipped by 3 bases and J by 0 bases, with 12 bases between them. The authors ran a second PCR of about 7 to 12 cycles using a sample-barcoded 5' primer and a J-beta primer mix. Each cDNA molecule was tagged by a template-switch adaptor that had 12 random nucleotides. Each single sample gave us at least 3 million CDR3-containing paired-end reads. In TCRdb, the 5' RACE reads were re-called with MiXCR into one record per CDR3 protein. The sample records 1.2 million to 1.5 million distinct CDR3 sequences, 35% to 45% being singletons.

The specimen sequenced was blood. The clonotype was recovered from a woman younger than 35 in good health. The V gene is TRBV14, the J gene TRBJ2-7, with D possibly TRBD1 on 6 matching bases. The CDR3 DNA reads as TGTGCCAGCAGCCACTGGGGGCATAGCTCCTACGAGCAGTACTTC. This translates into CASSHWGHSSYEQYF.